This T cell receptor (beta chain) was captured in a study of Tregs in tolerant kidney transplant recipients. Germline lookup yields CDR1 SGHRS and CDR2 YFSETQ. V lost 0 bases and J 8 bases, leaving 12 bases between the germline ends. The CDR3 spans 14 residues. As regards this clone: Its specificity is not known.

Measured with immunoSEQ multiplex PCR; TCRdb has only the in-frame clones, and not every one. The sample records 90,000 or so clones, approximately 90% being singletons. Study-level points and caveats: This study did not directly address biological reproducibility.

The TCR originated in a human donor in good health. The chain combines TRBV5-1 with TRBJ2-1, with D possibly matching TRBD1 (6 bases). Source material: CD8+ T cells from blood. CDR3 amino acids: CASSLAGQFHEQFF. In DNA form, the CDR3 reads TGCGCCAGCAGCTTGGCGGGACAATTCCATGAGCAGTTCTTC.